Shown below are 18 T cell receptor beta chains from a single sample sequenced in a study of T cell responses to AZD1222 COVID-19 vaccine (dated by TCRdb to the early 2020s). The intended sense of this specimen's time point label: baseline before first vaccination. The method behind the library was the immunoSEQ multiplex PCR assay. TCRdb stores this immuneACCESS table with in-frame sequences only. Part of the clones is absent; in the studies checked, under half of the shortfall reflects unresolved V genes, and no reason is known for the rest. In this sample the table shows 150,000 to 200,000 clones, 90% to 95% of which occur a single time. The ten largest clones take up approximately 4% of the sample. Sequencing used peripheral blood, obtained on day 0 of AZD1222 vaccination. Receptors were obtained from an adult in good health.

This clone has a single count. This chain uses TRBV6-5 with TRBJ2-1, with D hard to call. The V gene lost 2 bases and the J gene lost 8 bases, with 13 bases spanning the gap. Germline CDR1 reads MNHEY; CDR2 reads SVGAGI. The CDR3 totals 14 residues. The CDR3 DNA is TGTGCCAGCAGTTACCTCCGGACCGGCGATGAGCAGTTCTTC. This sequence encodes CASSYLRTGDEQFF.

The chain links TRBV7-9 to TRBJ2-2, with 10 bases lining up with TRBD1. The junction had 4 bases not matched to a gene; V was cut back by 4 bases and J by 2 bases. Germline values: CDR1 SEHNR, CDR2 FQNEAQ (reference sequence). The CDR3 is 16 residues long. CDR3 sequence reads: CASSSDRGINTGELFF. The DNA of the CDR3 is TGTGCCAGCAGCTCGGACAGGGGGATTAACACCGGGGAGCTGTTTTTT.

The CDR3: CASSSLTNTEAFF. CDR3 DNA sequence: TGCGCCAGCTCGAGCCTAACGAACACTGAAGCTTTCTTT. The V and J genes are TRBV10-2 and TRBJ1-1; D is unresolved. V was cut by 8 bases and J by 1 base, with 11 bases left in between. CDR1 is WSHSY, CDR2 SAAADI, per germline. The CDR3 spans 13 residues.

The chain carries TRBV10-3 and TRBJ1-1, with D perhaps TRBD1 (5 bases). This CDR3 has 14 amino acids. The germline CDR1 and CDR2 sequences are ENHRY and SYGVKD. The V gene lost 2 bases and the J gene lost 7 bases, with 14 bases spanning the gap. CDR3 amino acids: CAISEVREANEAFF. The CDR3 DNA is TGTGCCATCAGTGAGGTCAGGGAGGCCAATGAAGCTTTCTTT.

The J gene is TRBJ1-1, the V gene TRBV6-6; 8 bases are shared with TRBD1. The CDR3 consists of 14 residues. Germline CDR1 reads MNHNY; CDR2 reads SVGAGI (reference sequence). V gave up 6 bases and J gave up 4 bases; unmatched junction bases: 7. CDR3 loop: CASSGDRLITEAFF. The DNA of the CDR3 is TGTGCCAGCAGCGGGGACAGGCTTATCACTGAAGCTTTCTTT.

This sequence joins TRBV10-1 and TRBJ1-1; possibly TRBD1 for D (5 bases). There are 14 residues in the CDR3. The V end was cut by 7 bases, the J end by 2 bases, with 14 bases between. The germline CDR1 and CDR2 sequences are WNHNN and SYGVQD (reference sequence). The CDR3 DNA reads TGCGCCAGCAAACCGTCGGGGACCAACACTGAAGCTTTCTTT. The encoded protein is CASKPSGTNTEAFF.

The chain uses TRBV2 and TRBJ1-1, with TRBD1 as a possible D gene (5 bases). The ends were cut back, 2 bases at V and 1 base at J, with 11 bases in the middle. Germline V lookup: CDR1 SNHLY, CDR2 FYNNEI. CDR3 length: 15 amino acids. CDR3 DNA sequence: TGTGCCAGCAGTGAACAGGGTATTAGGAACACTGAAGCTTTCTTT. Amino acids: CASSEQGIRNTEAFF.

This clone is a singleton in its sample. CDR3 in DNA: TGTGCCAGTAGTCCCTGGACTAGCGGGAGTAACGAGCAGTACTTC. This codes for CASSPWTSGSNEQYF. The chain has TRBV19 and TRBJ2-7; 13 bases align to TRBD2. This CDR3 comprises 15 residues. Germline loops: CDR1 LNHDA, CDR2 SQIVND (reference sequence). Trimming took 5 bases from V and 5 from J; bases not matched to a gene: 6. Full variable domain (missing parts from reference TRBV19 and TRBJ2-7): DGGITQSPKYLFRKEGQNVTLSCEQNLNHDAMYWYRQDPGQGLRLIYYSQIVNDFQKGDIAEGYSVSREKKESFPLTVTSAQKNPTAFYLCASSPWTSGSNEQYFGPGTRLTVT.

V gene TRBV7-7 combines with J gene TRBJ2-5; 7 bases match TRBD2. This CDR3 is built from 16 residues. V dropped 2 bases and J dropped 5; count of bases not matched to a gene: 11. Per the germline V gene, CDR1 is SSHAT and CDR2 is FNYEAQ (reference sequence). DNA of the CDR3: TGTGCCAGCAGCTTACGGGCGGGAGTCTTTCGGGAGACCCAGTACTTC. Its protein is CASSLRAGVFRETQYF. The full variable domain, its missing parts supplied by reference TRBV7-7 and TRBJ2-5, is GAGVSQSPRYKVTKRGQDVTLRCDPISSHATLYWYQQALGQGPEFLTYFNYEAQPDKSGLPSDRFSAERPEGSISTLTIQRTEQRDSAMYRCASSLRAGVFRETQYFGPGTRLLVL.

This clone was detected once. The J gene is TRBJ1-6, the V gene TRBV14, with D uncertain. V was clipped by 1 base and J by 7 bases, with 11 bases between them. The CDR3 extends over 15 amino acids. CDR1 SGHDN and CDR2 FVKESK come from the germline V gene. CDR3 nucleotides: TGTGCCAGCAGCCAAGGATCATTCGGGAATTCACCCCTCCACTTT. As protein: CASSQGSFGNSPLHF.

V and J are TRBV6-5 and TRBJ2-3; D perhaps matches TRBD1 (6 bases). Germline CDR1 is MNHEY and CDR2 is SVGAGI. V shed 4 bases and J shed 3 bases, with 14 bases lying between them. The CDR3 has 15 amino acids. CDR3 amino acids: CASSWGTYRTDTQYF. In DNA, the CDR3 is TGTGCCAGCAGTTGGGGGACATATCGAACAGATACGCAGTATTTT.

J is TRBJ1-1 and V is TRBV18; tentatively, D is TRBD1 (6 bases). The CDR3 spans 16 residues. Germline-derived CDR1 and CDR2 are KGHSH and LQKENI. V lost 0 bases and J lost 2, with 13 bases in between. CDR3 residues: CASSPPQGRLNTEAFF. In nucleotides, the CDR3 is TGTGCCAGCTCACCACCACAGGGAAGATTAAACACTGAAGCTTTCTTT.

This chain connects TRBV3-1 (or the pseudogene TRBV3-2) to TRBJ1-3, with unresolved D. CDR3 length equals 15 residues. The germline V gene encodes CDR1 LGHDT and CDR2 YNNKEL (reference sequence). Deletions cut 6 bases from V and 0 bases from J, with 12 bases between. The CDR3 region has the DNA TGTGCCAGCAGTCGAAGCCTTACCTCTGGAAACACCATATATTTT. Protein sequence: CASSRSLTSGNTIYF.

The rearrangement links TRBV4-1 to TRBJ1-2; no clear D gene. V was clipped by 3 bases and J by 1 base, with 15 bases between them. CDR1 and CDR2 (germline): MGHRA, YSYEKL. CDR3 length: 16 residues. The CDR3 reads CASSQAEDGVNYGYTF. CDR3 coding DNA: TGCGCCAGCAGCCAGGCGGAGGACGGAGTTAACTATGGCTACACCTTC.

The chain is built from TRBV2 and TRBJ1-3, with D possibly matching TRBD1 (6 bases). The CDR3 sequence is 15 residues long. Germline V lookup: CDR1 SNHLY, CDR2 FYNNEI. Trimming left V 6 bases short and J 0 bases short, with 12 bases between. CDR3 nucleotides: TGTGCCAGCAGAGCTGACAGGTTCTCTGGAAACACCATATATTTT. Translating it yields CASRADRFSGNTIYF.

This rearrangement joins TRBV19 to TRBJ1-6; D is possibly TRBD1 (5 bases). V lost 8 bases, J lost 10 bases, and 12 bases lay in between. The CDR3 is made up of 12 amino acids. Germline V gene lookup returns CDR1 LNHDA and CDR2 SQIVND (reference sequence). The CDR3 reads CASQAGGSPLHF. The CDR3 DNA reads as TGTGCCAGTCAGGCGGGGGGATCACCCCTCCACTTT.

V is TRBV11-2 and J is TRBJ1-5; D is ambiguous. V was cut by 2 bases and J by 5 bases, with 10 bases left in between. Germline V gives CDR1 SGHAT, CDR2 FQNNGV. This CDR3 spans 14 amino acids. The CDR3 nucleotides are TGTGCCAGCAGCTTAATTCCAGAGCATCAGCCCCAGCATTTT. Translated: CASSLIPEHQPQHF.

This chain joins TRBV12-5 and TRBJ1-1; D ambiguous. The germline CDR1 and CDR2 sequences are LGHNT and FRNRAP. This CDR3 spans 15 amino acids. V gave up 1 base and J gave up 4 bases, with 13 bases separating them. CDR3 sequence reads: CASGLAPTIFTEAFF. CDR3 nucleotide sequence: TGTGCTAGTGGTTTGGCACCGACTATTTTCACTGAAGCTTTCTTT.